One sample yielded the 25 T cell receptor beta chains listed below, sequenced in a study of CXCR3-negative and CXCR3-positive naive CD8 T cells. Findings and caveats of the study: TRB CDR3 hydrophobicity was greater in CXCR3-positive naive cells than in CXCR3-negative naive cells.

No antigen is known for these receptors. 5' RACE that incorporated UMI labels was used to prepare the TRB cDNA libraries. Each CDR3 protein gets one entry in TCRdb, which reprocessed the 5' RACE reads and gives no DNA. This repertoire includes 110,000 or so distinct CDR3 sequences. The source material was naive CXCR3+ CD8+ T cells from blood. Subset specified: CD45RO-CCR7+CD27+CD95- naive CD8+ T cells expressing CXCR3 (TNR3+). The receptors come from a human donor in good health. Some clones in this sample may be carry-over from other donors' samples.

This rearrangement joins TRBV28 to TRBJ2-3; TCRdb's assignment of TRBD2 cannot be checked, as there is no DNA. This CDR3 comprises 16 residues. The germline V gene encodes CDR1 MDHEN and CDR2 SYDVKM. The CDR3 is CASSSPQGLLADTQYF.

This chain uses TRBV5-1 with TRBJ2-4; TCRdb's D call of TRBD1 is untestable without DNA. This CDR3 region has 16 residues. Germline CDR1 and CDR2: SGHRS and YFSETQ. Here the CDR3 reads CASSLDYLGTANIQYF.

This CDR3 is CATSLQMNTGELFF. The chain recombines TRBV15 with TRBJ2-2. CDR1 and CDR2 from the germline V gene are LNHNV and YYDKDF (reference sequence). This CDR3 has 14 residues. Based on the CDR3 plus reference TRBV15 and TRBJ2-2, the full variable domain is DAMVIQNPRYQVTQFGKPVTLSCSQTLNHNVMYWYQQKSSQAPKLLFHYYDKDFNNEADTPDNFQSRRPNTSFCFLDIRSPGLGDTAMYLCATSLQMNTGELFFGEGSRLTVL.

This sequence joins TRBV6-6 and TRBJ1-1; TCRdb reports TRBD1, a call that lacks DNA to check it against. This CDR3 is 14 amino acids long. In germline, CDR1 is MNHNY, CDR2 SVGAGI (reference sequence). The CDR3 loop reads CASTLTEAGAEAFF.

This chain's CDR3 is CASSPWEGGVLVQTDLGEQYF. The rearrangement uses TRBV6-5 and TRBJ2-7; TCRdb's D call of TRBD2 is untestable without DNA. The CDR3 totals 21 residues. CDR1 is MNHEY and CDR2 is SVGAGI in the germline V gene.

V gene TRBV10-1 combines with J gene TRBJ2-7; checking the TCRdb D call of TRBD1 is not possible without DNA. The CDR3 has 14 residues. The germline gives CDR1 WNHNN, CDR2 SYGVQD (reference sequence). The chain's CDR3 is CASKNGASYYEQYF.

This chain connects TRBV19 to TRBJ2-5; TCRdb reports TRBD1, a call that lacks DNA to check it against. CDR3 length: 15 residues. From germline, CDR1 is LNHDA and CDR2 SQIVND (reference sequence). CDR3 in amino acids: CASSVGGRTQETQYF.

The V call is TRBV28, the J call TRBJ1-2; checking the TCRdb D call of TRBD1 is not possible without DNA. Germline V gene lookup returns CDR1 MDHEN and CDR2 SYDVKM. The CDR3 totals 15 residues. CDR3 sequence: CASSFRDRGLRGYTF.

V is TRBV13 and J is TRBJ2-3; TCRdb proposes TRBD1, but this gene call is untestable without DNA. The CDR3 covers 17 residues. Germline CDR1 PRHDT, CDR2 FYEKMQ (reference sequence). CDR3 protein: CASSSKVGGQGTDTQYF.

The chain's CDR3 is CASSSYHVNSKIGYEQYF. The rearrangement joins TRBV28 to TRBJ2-7. Germline V gene lookup returns CDR1 MDHEN and CDR2 SYDVKM. There are 18 residues in the CDR3.

This rearrangement joins TRBV5-1 to TRBJ2-5; checking the TCRdb D call of TRBD1 is not possible without DNA. The germline V gene has CDR1 SGHRS and CDR2 YFSETQ. This CDR3 comprises 15 residues. The CDR3 protein is CASRVPGPSQETQYF.

This chain links TRBV5-1 with TRBJ2-7. CDR3 length: 13 residues. The germline V gene has CDR1 SGHRS and CDR2 YFSETQ. This chain's CDR3 is CASREDRSYEQYF.

The CDR3 loop reads CASSGGEETQYF. The chain joins TRBV6-2 or TRBV6-3 to TRBJ2-5; TCRdb's D gene call, TRBD1, goes unchecked for lack of DNA. In germline, CDR1 is MNHEY, CDR2 SVGEGT. The CDR3 loop spans 12 amino acids.

The chain uses TRBV29-1 and TRBJ2-7; TCRdb indicates TRBD1, and absent DNA this call remains unverified. Germline values: CDR1 SQVTM, CDR2 ANQGSEA. The CDR3 is made up of 14 amino acids. The CDR3 spells CSVEDRDYTYEQYF.

The chain has TRBV5-1 and TRBJ1-5. The CDR3 covers 11 residues. Germline V gene lookup returns CDR1 SGHRS and CDR2 YFSETQ. The CDR3 here is CASSSFGPQHF.

This chain connects TRBV6-2 or TRBV6-3 to TRBJ1-5. The germline CDR1 and CDR2 sequences are MNHEY and SVGEGT. This CDR3 comprises 16 residues. The chain's CDR3 is CASSVGTTGGNQPQHF.

The chain is built from TRBV29-1 and TRBJ2-7. CDR1 is SQVTM, CDR2 ANQGSEA, per germline. CDR3 length: 14 amino acids. The CDR3 sequence: CSVEDRTASYEQYF.

The chain has TRBV5-1 and TRBJ2-5; TCRdb outputs TRBD2, but without DNA this stays unchecked. CDR1 is SGHRS, CDR2 YFSETQ, per germline. The CDR3 runs 16 residues. The CDR3: CASSLGTSGAQETQYF.

The V and J genes are TRBV14 and TRBJ1-1. The CDR3 is made up of 14 amino acids. The germline gives CDR1 SGHDN, CDR2 FVKESK. CDR3 protein: CASSQDFTGTEAFF.

This chain uses TRBV20-1 with TRBJ1-1; lacking DNA, the TRBD1 call made by TCRdb goes unchecked. This CDR3 comprises 13 residues. CDR1 and CDR2 from the germline V gene are DFQATT and SNEGSKA (reference sequence). The CDR3 here is CSAYGTGITEAFF.

V gene TRBV4-3 combines with J gene TRBJ2-1; TCRdb picks TRBD1, but there is no DNA to check that call. In germline, CDR1 is LGHNA, CDR2 YSLEER. The CDR3 sequence is 15 residues long. Here the CDR3 reads CASSPRTVIYNEQFF.

The chain is built from TRBV7-9 and TRBJ2-7. CDR3 length equals 13 residues. Looked up from germline, CDR1 is SEHNR and CDR2 is FQNEAQ (reference sequence). The CDR3 reads CASSFQESYEQYF. The full variable domain, completed using reference TRBV7-9 and TRBJ2-7, is DTGVSQNPRHKITKRGQNVTFRCDPISEHNRLYWYRQTLGQGPEFLTYFQNEAQLEKSRLLSDRFSAERPKGSFSTLEIQRTEQGDSAMYLCASSFQESYEQYFGPGTRLTVT.

The rearrangement uses TRBV7-9 and TRBJ1-1; as DNA is missing, the TRBD1 call by TCRdb cannot be tested. The CDR3 is 16 residues long. Germline CDR1 is SEHNR and CDR2 is FQNEAQ (reference sequence). The CDR3 sequence is CASSQGTGGLGTEAFF.

The V gene is TRBV5-1, the J gene TRBJ1-1. This CDR3 contains 14 residues. Looked up from germline, CDR1 is SGHRS and CDR2 is YFSETQ. This CDR3 is CASTPDLGGTEAFF. The whole variable domain, remainder taken from reference TRBV5-1 and TRBJ1-1, is KAGVTQTPRYLIKTRGQQVTLSCSPISGHRSVSWYQQTPGQGLQFLFEYFSETQRNKGNFPGRFSGRQFSNSRSEMNVSTLELGDSALYLCASTPDLGGTEAFFGQGTRLTVV.

The chain uses TRBV14 and TRBJ2-7; the TCRdb call, TRBD1, lacks DNA for checking. This CDR3 region has 16 residues. Per the germline V gene, CDR1 is SGHDN and CDR2 is FVKESK. The CDR3 sequence: CASSQVGPGSRYEQYF. The whole variable domain, remainder taken from reference TRBV14 and TRBJ2-7, is EAGVTQFPSHSVIEKGQTVTLRCDPISGHDNLYWYRRVMGKEIKFLLHFVKESKQDESGMPNNRFLAERTGGTYSTLKVQPAELEDSGVYFCASSQVGPGSRYEQYFGPGTRLTVT.